This T cell receptor beta chain was identified during a study of blood T cell repertoires in COVID-19. Study as a whole: The analysed material was cDNA or gDNA that came from T cells, B-cell-depleted T cells, or PBMCs.

This clone was seen just once. Seattle enrolled patients during active infection and tracked them longitudinally. Between the trimmed V and J ends, which lost 5 bases and 6 bases, there was a span of 13 bases. Germline assignment: CDR1 SGHVS and CDR2 FQNEAQ. This CDR3 has 13 amino acids. Per the original methods: Reference gene primer amplification in the assay estimated nucleated cell counts. Produced via immunoSEQ multiplex PCR; TCRdb's table is partial and in-frame only. Clonal size and the V and J genes are those of that table, whereas D and trimming came from the DNA. The data show about 150,000 clones, more than 75% seen once.

The TCR originated in a man aged 55 to 70 with COVID-19, enrolled during active disease. The sequenced material came from peripheral blood. The chain recombines TRBV7-8 with TRBJ1-2; no clear D gene. As DNA, the CDR3 is TGTGCCAGCAGCCCGAGGTGGATAGATGGCTACACCTTC. Translating it yields CASSPRWIDGYTF.